The 4 T cell receptor beta chains below all came from one sample that was sequenced in a study of tumor and adjacent non-tumor tissue in lung cancer. The library came from three nested PCR rounds adapted from ARM-PCR protocols. MiXCR, run by TCRdb on the multiplex PCR reads, gives a single entry per CDR3 protein. The sample lists 55,000 to 75,000 distinct CDR3 sequences, roughly 56% seen once, with 20% in the top ten. No cell sorting was done before RNA was extracted from the tissue. Sequences were obtained from lung tumor tissue. The receptors stem from a man in his fifties with non-small cell lung cancer.

On this clonotype: A read error may explain this, as a much larger clone is one base away. The chain couples TRBV20-1 to TRBJ1-2; perhaps TRBD1 as D (6 bases). V was pared by 7 bases and J by 4 bases, with 16 bases between. The CDR3 extends over 13 amino acids. Germline values: CDR1 DFQATT, CDR2 SNEGSKA (reference sequence). The CDR3 protein is CSDEGDTFYGYTF. The CDR3 DNA reads TGCAGTGATGAGGGGGACACCTTCTATGGCTACACCTTC.

Many counts were recorded for this clonotype. This chain connects TRBV9 to TRBJ2-3; D is ambiguous. The CDR3 is made up of 13 amino acids. CDR1 is SGDLS and CDR2 is YYNGEE in the germline V gene. V was cut by 4 bases and J by 0 bases, with 6 bases left in between. CDR3 region: CASSYGSTDTQYF. The CDR3 nucleotides read TGTGCCAGCAGCTACGGTAGCACAGATACGCAGTATTTT. Together with reference TRBV9 and TRBJ2-3, the CDR3 gives the full variable domain: DSGVTQTPKHLITATGQRVTLRCSPRSGDLSVYWYQQSLDQGLQFLIQYYNGEERAKGNILERFSAQQFPDLHSELNLSSLELGDSALYFCASSYGSTDTQYFGPGTRLTVL.

A word on this clonotype: One base away lies a much larger clone, so this may be a sequencing read error. V is TRBV6-5 and J is TRBJ2-5, with D tentatively TRBD1 (6 bases). CDR1 and CDR2 from the germline V gene are MNHEY and SVGAGI. V dropped 2 bases and J dropped 0 bases, with 16 bases sitting between them. The CDR3 extends over 17 amino acids. The CDR3 DNA reads TGTGCCAGCAGTTACCAACCCGGGACATGGAACCAAGAGACCCAGTACTTC. Translating gives CASSYQPGTWNQETQYF.

Details on this clonotype: The junction shows a germline mismatch at one end, possibly a read error. The J gene is TRBJ1-1, the V gene TRBV11-2; D possibly corresponds to TRBD1 (5 bases). Germline-derived CDR1 and CDR2 are SGHAT and FQNNGV. The CDR3 consists of 12 residues. The CDR3 nucleotides are TGTGCCGGCAGCTCGGTCAGGGCTGGAGCTTTCTTT. It is translated as CAGSSVRAGAFF.